This paragraph covers one TCR beta chain sequence. The antigen it recognizes is unknown. No base-level quality is on record; no much larger clone is a single base apart. V lost 2 bases and J lost 1 base; the stretch between them is 8 bases long. Taken from cysteine to phenylalanine, the CDR3 has 14 residues. Only the CDR3 region is kept as DNA, spanning 42 bases read in frame from base 1. Sequences LNHDA (CDR1) and SQIVND (CDR2) are obtained from the germline V gene (reference sequence). This sample was included in a study of shared clonotypes between healthy human individuals (TCRdb year 2020). About the full investigation: The cohort included a few men and a couple of women between 18 and 49 years of age. Blood TCR repertoires of roughly five healthy adults were deeply sequenced to estimate repertoire size and the extent of clonotype sharing between individuals. Different laboratories and diverse techniques were used to prepare libraries and sequence TCR repertoires, to increase sequencing depth and limit assay-specific biases. Between about 0.8 and 8.9 billion PBMCs per donor were obtained by leukapheresis. Here is what the overall study found, with its caveats: Pairwise subsampling indicated that sequencing depth was expected to affect the degree of clonotype sharing among donors. Sampling was limited to blood, and TCR repertoires in tissue likely differ from TCR repertoires in blood. The genetic and exposure-history diversity represented was limited by the small number of donors.

The donors were healthy, HIV-negative adults with no recently reported acute infections or vaccinations. Every donor was a Caucasian adult residing in Nashville, Tennessee, USA. For unsorted samples, roughly 91 million PBMCs were counted, and genomic DNA was extracted using the QIAamp DNA Blood Mini kit. Blood was obtained by leukapheresis, after which PBMCs were separated by Ficoll-Histopaque density gradient centrifugation and cryopreserved in liquid nitrogen vapor phase. Using the deep immunoSEQ assay, multiplex PCR amplified TCR CDR3 regions from genomic DNA. Genomic DNA extracted from each cell subset was distributed evenly over all wells of several immunoSEQ 96-well plates, and each plate served as one replicate. For unsorted PBMC, each replicate PCR was loaded with approximately 330 ng genomic DNA, equivalent to 30,000 or so T cell genomes. Ten immunoSEQ deep assay plates were used to sequence unsorted PBMC genomic DNA. The purified libraries were quantified using a Qubit 3.0 fluorometer, sized with a Bioanalyzer 2100, and then quantified again using the KAPA Library Quantification kit. Every immunoSEQ 96-well plate was sequenced on a dedicated single-read 150-cycle Illumina NextSeq 550 flow cell. Concerning the study's data processing: Because only junctional sequences without quality scores were contained in the immunoSEQ output, filtering matching that applied to full-length reads could not be performed. Sequences were annotated with PyIR, a Python wrapper for IgBLAST v1.9, and V/J genes and CDR3 were assigned using IMGT germline references. Reads were filtered out if the reads had weak V/J assignments (E-value above 1e-6), no CDR3, stop codons, out-of-frame junctions, or ambiguous translated residues. V3J clonotypes were defined by identical inferred V gene, J gene, and CDR3 amino acid sequence. Percentage overlap between repertoires was calculated by dividing the number of shared unique clonotypes by the size of the smaller repertoire. Three approaches were used to assess repertoire richness: RTK rarefaction, the Chao1 estimator, and Recon v2.1 estimates of unobserved clonotypes. As stored in TCRdb, this immuneACCESS dataset retains in-frame rearrangements with V and J assigned. A fraction of the clones does not appear; measured against another copy, unresolved V genes explain less than half of the discrepancy, and the remainder lacks a known reason. V, J and clone size reflect that table, while D and trimming were determined from the DNA. For this sample there are around 500,000 clones; 70% to 80% appear just once. Around 14% of the sample belongs to the ten largest clones.

Sequences were obtained from PBMCs. The chain joins TRBV19 to TRBJ2-5; matching of 5 bases hints at TRBD2 as the D gene. The TCR comes from a woman aged 40 to 50 in good health. Some clones in this sample may be carry-over from other donors' samples. The nucleotide sequence reads as follows: TGTGCCAGTAGTATAAGCGGTTCCCAAGAGACCCAGTACTTC. Translated, it reads CASSISGSQETQYF.